Sequencing of this TCR beta chain was carried out in a study of T-cell memory formation after mild COVID-19. The table lists this clonotype with a few counts. Its antigen is as yet unknown. MiXCR was run by TCRdb on the 5' RACE reads, yielding one entry per CDR3 protein. The table includes 150,000 to 200,000 distinct CDR3 sequences, 11% detected once. Whole-study findings and limits: Some responding clones appeared in pre-infection memory, suggesting cross-reactive memory joined.

CDR3 length: 14 residues. Trimming removed 5 bases from V and 8 bases from J; junction bases left unmatched: 11. Germline CDR1 reads DFQATT; CDR2 reads SNEGSKA (reference sequence). V is TRBV20-1 and J is TRBJ2-3, with TRBD2 identical over 9 bases. Sequencing used PBMCs or a T cell subset sorted from them (not recorded which). The receptor's source is a man between 18 and 29 years old who had mild COVID-19 (a few samples of this study predate the infection). Cell type and time point are not known. CDR3 DNA: TGCAGTGCTCCTTGGACTAGCGATGGGGTTACGCAGTATTTT. It encodes CSAPWTSDGVTQYF.